The 14 T cell receptor beta chains listed next were all sequenced from one sample in a study of blood T cell repertoires in COVID-19. The assay was immunoSEQ multiplex PCR, and TCRdb's table has in-frame clones only and misses some. The table includes about 220,000 clones, around 80% detected once. Sequences were obtained from peripheral blood. Every receptor here comes from a human donor in a cohort sampled during active COVID-19.

The V gene is TRBV28, the J gene TRBJ2-7; D not resolved. From germline, CDR1 is MDHEN and CDR2 SYDVKM. The V gene lost 3 bases and the J gene lost 3 bases, with 21 bases spanning the gap. CDR3 size: 17 residues. The CDR3 coding sequence is TGTGCCAGCAGTTTCCCCCCTTTTGTGGCACAAATCTACGAGCAGTACTTC. Translated: CASSFPPFVAQIYEQYF.

This chain links TRBV5-1 with TRBJ2-3; a possible D gene is TRBD1 (5 bases). The CDR3 spans 13 residues. Germline V gene data show CDR1 as SGHRS and CDR2 as YFSETQ. The germline V and J ends were trimmed by 4 bases and 2 bases, with 8 bases remaining between them. CDR3 DNA: TGCGCCAGCAGCGAAGGGGACACAGATACGCAGTATTTT. Residues: CASSEGDTDTQYF.

The chain employs TRBV28 and TRBJ2-1; 8 bases are a match to TRBD1. J lost 8 bases, V lost 5 bases, and 5 bases had no gene match. The length of the CDR3 is 13 residues. From germline, CDR1 is MDHEN and CDR2 SYDVKM. The CDR3 reads CASSMTGVDEQFF. DNA for the CDR3: TGTGCCAGCAGTATGACAGGGGTAGATGAGCAGTTCTTC.

This clone has a handful of counts. The rearrangement links TRBV2 to TRBJ2-2; no firm D call. Trimming took off 7 bases at V and 7 bases at J, with 13 bases between the two ends. This CDR3 has 13 amino acids. Germline V gene data show CDR1 as SNHLY and CDR2 as FYNNEI. The CDR3 sequence is CASNYVADGELFF. CDR3 nucleotide sequence: TGTGCCAGCAACTACGTGGCGGACGGGGAGCTGTTTTTT.

The chain combines TRBV4-3 with TRBJ1-2; 9 bases are shared with TRBD1. Germline V CDR1 and CDR2: LGHNA, YSLEER. CDR3 length: 16 residues. Trimming cost V 3 bases and J 4 bases; bases outside gene matches: 9. The DNA for the CDR3 is TGCGCCAGCAGCCAGTACTCCGGGACAGGGCGCTATGGCTACACCTTC. Residues: CASSQYSGTGRYGYTF.

The chain has TRBV28 and TRBJ1-4, with 11 bases that match TRBD1. The V gene's germline CDR1 is MDHEN and CDR2 SYDVKM. V lost 6 bases to trimming and J lost 7 bases; unmatched junction nucleotides: 16. This CDR3 is 18 amino acids long. CDR3 coding DNA: TGTGCCAGCAGCCAACCTGGGCCCCGGGACAGGGGGACTGAAAAACTGTTTTTT. Protein product: CASSQPGPRDRGTEKLFF.

The chain is built from TRBV14 and TRBJ2-3; the match to TRBD1 covers 10 bases. With 3 bases clipped from V and 3 bases from J, the junction kept 6 bases outside the gene matches. The germline V gene has CDR1 SGHDN and CDR2 FVKESK. CDR3 length: 16 amino acids. The chain's CDR3 is CASSHLTGGLTDTQYF. CDR3 nucleotide sequence: TGTGCCAGCAGCCACCTGACAGGGGGCTTGACAGATACGCAGTATTTT.

Comments on this clone: Different DNA sequences within this sample yield the same CDR3. This chain connects TRBV29-1 to TRBJ1-2; D call uncertain. The CDR3 consists of 11 residues. With 7 bases removed from V and 2 bases from J, the gap between germline ends came to 8 bases. Germline assignment: CDR1 SQVTM and CDR2 ANQGSEA. This chain's CDR3 is CSATENYGYTF. The DNA for the CDR3 is TGCAGCGCCACAGAGAACTATGGCTACACCTTC.

This clone was counted between two and nine times. This chain joins TRBV28 and TRBJ1-2; TRBD1 matches at 8 bases. The V segment lost 6 bases and the J segment 1 base; nucleotides outside the gene matches: 7. The germline CDR1 and CDR2 sequences are MDHEN and SYDVKM. CDR3 length equals 15 residues. The CDR3 spells CASRRSRGRNYGYTF. In DNA, the CDR3 is TGTGCCAGCAGACGAAGCAGGGGGCGTAACTATGGCTACACCTTC.

The V gene is TRBV6-5, the J gene TRBJ2-3; 8 bases match TRBD1. V gave up 8 bases and J gave up 3 bases; unmatched junction bases: 4. Germline V gene lookup returns CDR1 MNHEY and CDR2 SVGAGI. The CDR3 has 13 residues. DNA for the CDR3: TGTGCCAGCTTAAGACAGGGGACAGATACGCAGTATTTT. Its protein is CASLRQGTDTQYF.

The J gene is TRBJ2-7, the V gene TRBV27, with D possibly being TRBD1 (6 bases). The CDR3 covers 14 residues. Germline CDR1 and CDR2: MNHEY and SMNVEV (reference sequence). Trimming left V 3 bases short and J 0 bases short, with 9 bases between. CDR3 residues: CASSLGRGSYEQYF. Written as DNA, the CDR3 is TGTGCCAGCAGTTTGGGCAGGGGCTCCTACGAGCAGTACTTC.

The chain joins TRBV11-3 to TRBJ2-1; 12 nucleotides align to TRBD2. This CDR3 has 14 amino acids. The ends lost 5 bases at V and 7 bases at J; junction bases unmatched: 3. Germline lookup yields CDR1 SGHNT and CDR2 YENEEA. CDR3 region: CASSHTSGRNEQFF. CDR3 DNA: TGTGCCAGCAGCCATACTAGCGGGAGGAATGAGCAGTTCTTC.

The CDR3: CASSLRDGANVLTF. Written as DNA, the CDR3 is TGTGCCAGCAGCTTGAGAGATGGGGCCAACGTCCTGACTTTC. The chain couples TRBV5-5 to TRBJ2-6, with D hard to call. V was pared by 1 base and J by 3 bases, with 5 bases between. Germline V gives CDR1 SGHKS, CDR2 YYEKEE (reference sequence). This CDR3 spans 14 amino acids.

V usage is TRBV5-1 and J usage is TRBJ1-1, with 7 bases matching TRBD1. The CDR3 extends over 15 amino acids. The ends lost 4 bases at V and 1 base at J; junction bases unmatched: 7. Per the germline V gene, CDR1 is SGHRS and CDR2 is YFSETQ. CDR3 sequence: CASSLGQAGNTEAFF. Written as DNA, the CDR3 is TGCGCCAGCAGCCTAGGACAGGCCGGGAACACTGAAGCTTTCTTT.